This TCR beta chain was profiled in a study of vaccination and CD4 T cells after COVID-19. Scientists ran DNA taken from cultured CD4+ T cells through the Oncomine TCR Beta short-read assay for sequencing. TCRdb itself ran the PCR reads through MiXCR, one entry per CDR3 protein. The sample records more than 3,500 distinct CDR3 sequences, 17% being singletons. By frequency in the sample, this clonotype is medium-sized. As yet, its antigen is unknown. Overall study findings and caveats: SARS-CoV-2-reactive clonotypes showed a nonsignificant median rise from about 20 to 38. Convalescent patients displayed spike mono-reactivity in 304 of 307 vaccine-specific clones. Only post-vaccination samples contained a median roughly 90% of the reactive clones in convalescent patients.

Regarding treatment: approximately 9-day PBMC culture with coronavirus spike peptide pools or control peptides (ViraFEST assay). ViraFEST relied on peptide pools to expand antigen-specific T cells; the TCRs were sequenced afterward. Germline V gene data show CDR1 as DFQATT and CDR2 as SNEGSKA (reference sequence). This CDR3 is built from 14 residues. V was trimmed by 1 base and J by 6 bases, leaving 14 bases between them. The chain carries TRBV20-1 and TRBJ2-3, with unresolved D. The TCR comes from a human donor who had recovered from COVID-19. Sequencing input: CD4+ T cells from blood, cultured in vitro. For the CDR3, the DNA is TGCAGTGCTAGAGCGAGTTCGGCTCCGGATACGCAGTATTTT. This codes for CSARASSAPDTQYF.